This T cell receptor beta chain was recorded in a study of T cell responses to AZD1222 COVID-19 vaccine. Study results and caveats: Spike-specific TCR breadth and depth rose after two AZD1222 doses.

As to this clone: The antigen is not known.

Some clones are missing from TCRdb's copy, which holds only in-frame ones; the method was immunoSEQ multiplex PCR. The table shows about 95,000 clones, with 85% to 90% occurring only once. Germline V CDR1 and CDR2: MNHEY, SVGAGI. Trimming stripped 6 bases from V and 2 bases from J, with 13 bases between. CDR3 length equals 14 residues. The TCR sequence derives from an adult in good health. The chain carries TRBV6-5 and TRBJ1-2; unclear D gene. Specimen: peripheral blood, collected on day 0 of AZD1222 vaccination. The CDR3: CASRGPGKNYGYTF. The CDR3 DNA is TGTGCCAGCAGAGGCCCGGGGAAGAACTATGGCTACACCTTC.